These 11 T cell receptor beta chains were sequenced from one sample in a study of OX40 agonist ivuxolimab in advanced cancers. Here immunoSEQ multiplex PCR was the method, and the copy in TCRdb shows in-frame clones only, minus some. The table records fewer than 75,000 clones, approximately 90% of them present only once. Material: CD4+ or CD8+ T cells sorted from blood, obtained in a trial of the OX40 agonist ivuxolimab. These receptors were taken from an adult with an advanced solid tumor such as melanoma, head and neck, liver or kidney cancer.

The CDR3 DNA is TGCAGCGCCCAACGAGACAGATCCTCTGGGGCCAACGTCCTGACTTTC. It yields the protein CSAQRDRSSGANVLTF. V gene TRBV29-1 combines with J gene TRBJ2-6, with D possibly being TRBD1 (5 bases). CDR3 length: 16 residues. The V gene's germline CDR1 is SQVTM and CDR2 ANQGSEA. Trimming removed 7 bases at V and 0 bases at J, with 16 bases between.

The J gene is TRBJ1-4, the V gene TRBV5-1; maybe TRBD1 (6 bases). Trimming took off 1 base at V and 5 bases at J, with 15 bases between the two ends. Germline V lookup: CDR1 SGHRS, CDR2 YFSETQ. The CDR3 extends over 16 amino acids. Here the CDR3 reads CASSLNGGWLNEKLFF. CDR3 nucleotides: TGCGCCAGCAGCTTGAATGGGGGCTGGTTAAATGAAAAACTGTTTTTT.

The chain combines TRBV19 with TRBJ1-2; TRBD1 matches 9 bases. CDR1 and CDR2 from the germline V gene are LNHDA and SQIVND (reference sequence). V lost 3 bases and J lost 8; bases outside the gene matches: 10. The CDR3 runs 15 residues. CDR3: CASSIGGQGLGGYTF. The CDR3 nucleotides are TGTGCCAGTAGTATTGGGGGACAGGGATTAGGAGGCTACACCTTC.

The chain combines TRBV11-3 with TRBJ2-3; possibly TRBD1 or TRBD2 for D (6 bases each). Germline V gene data show CDR1 as SGHNT and CDR2 as YENEEA. The CDR3 loop spans 15 amino acids. V lost 2 bases and J lost 5, with 14 bases in between. The DNA of the CDR3 is TGTGCCAGCAGCTTACCCGGGGGCTCTGGAGATACGCAGTATTTT. It translates to CASSLPGGSGDTQYF. The complete variable domain, with remaining parts taken from reference TRBV11-3 and TRBJ2-3, reads EAGVVQSPRYKIIEKKQPVAFWCNPISGHNTLYWYLQNLGQGPELLIRYENEEAVDDSQLPKDRFSAERLKGVDSTLKIQPAELGDSAVYLCASSLPGGSGDTQYFGPGTRLTVL.

The rearrangement joins TRBV28 to TRBJ1-1; D call uncertain. The germline CDR1 and CDR2 sequences are MDHEN and SYDVKM. V was cut by 4 bases and J by 10 bases, with 7 bases left in between. The length of the CDR3 is 10 residues. DNA for the CDR3: TGTGCCAGCAGTTCAGTCAGAGCTTTCTTT. Residues: CASSSVRAFF.

The chain links TRBV11-3 to TRBJ2-7; 7 nucleotides match TRBD2. CDR1 SGHNT and CDR2 YENEEA come from the germline V gene. The CDR3 has 14 amino acids. V was pared by 8 bases and J by 5 bases, with 12 bases of the junction left unmatched. CDR3 coding DNA: TGTGCCAGCGCTACGGTTGGGGAGGGGAACGAGCAGTACTTC. It is translated as CASATVGEGNEQYF.

The rearrangement joins TRBV4-2 to TRBJ1-2; 7 bases line up with TRBD1. The CDR3 loop spans 15 amino acids. V shed 4 bases and J 5 bases; nucleotides not matched to a gene: 10. In germline, CDR1 is LGHNA, CDR2 YNFKEQ. This CDR3 reads CASSPIDGTEYGYTF. In DNA, the CDR3 is TGTGCCAGCAGCCCTATAGACGGGACAGAGTATGGCTACACCTTC.

The chain uses TRBV11-3 and TRBJ2-3, with D tentatively TRBD1 or TRBD2 (6 bases each). Germline loops: CDR1 SGHNT, CDR2 YENEEA. V shed 5 bases and J shed 8 bases, with 14 bases lying between them. CDR3 length equals 13 residues. The CDR3 coding sequence is TGTGCCAGCAGCCCTAGGGGGGCCCGTACGCAGTATTTT. Protein product: CASSPRGARTQYF.

The chain carries TRBV11-2 and TRBJ2-5; D possibly corresponds to TRBD1 (6 bases). The CDR3 contains 14 residues. Trimming pared 5 bases from V and 3 bases from J, leaving 13 bases between. Germline values: CDR1 SGHAT, CDR2 FQNNGV. CDR3 DNA sequence: TGTGCCAGCAGCGTACAGGGTGGGAAAGAGACCCAGTACTTC. Translating it yields CASSVQGGKETQYF.

The chain has TRBV5-1 and TRBJ1-1; no clear D gene. The CDR3 has 16 residues. The germline CDR1 and CDR2 sequences are SGHRS and YFSETQ. The V end was cut by 0 bases, the J end by 4 bases, with 16 bases between. CDR3 protein: CASSLERRVLGTEAFF. CDR3 coding DNA: TGCGCCAGCAGCTTGGAGAGGCGGGTTTTGGGCACTGAAGCTTTCTTT.

The chain uses TRBV5-1 and TRBJ2-4, with no clear D. CDR3 length: 13 residues. Germline assignment: CDR1 SGHRS and CDR2 YFSETQ. Trimming took 4 bases from V and 8 from J, leaving 13 bases between them. The CDR3 loop reads CASSEQHPDIQYF. The CDR3 nucleotides are TGCGCCAGCAGCGAACAGCACCCGGACATTCAGTACTTC.